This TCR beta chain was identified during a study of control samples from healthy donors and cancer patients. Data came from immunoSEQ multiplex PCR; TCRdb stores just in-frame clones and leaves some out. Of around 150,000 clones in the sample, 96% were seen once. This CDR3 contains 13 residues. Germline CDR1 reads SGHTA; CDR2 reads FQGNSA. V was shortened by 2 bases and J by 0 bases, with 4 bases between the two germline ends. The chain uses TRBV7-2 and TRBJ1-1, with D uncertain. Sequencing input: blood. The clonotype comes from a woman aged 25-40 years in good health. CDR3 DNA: TGTGCCAGCAGCTTAATGGTGAACACTGAAGCTTTCTTT. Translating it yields CASSLMVNTEAFF.